The rows below give T cell receptor beta chains drawn from one sample of a study of early T cells in non-severe SARS-CoV-2 infection. TCRdb re-derived calls from the 5' RACE reads in MiXCR, one entry per CDR3 protein. Of about 46,000 distinct CDR3 sequences in the sample, over 5% were seen once. The sequencing used whole blood, collected at baseline. Every receptor here comes from an adult who was a healthcare worker with PCR-confirmed SARS-CoV-2 infection or an uninfected control (not recorded which). Both conserved end residues are part of each CDR3. D genes are given only for firm matches. A clone size is listed for some rows: how often the clone was seen (once, few, many), or a class if it is expanded.

TRBD2 TRBJ2-7 many TRBV4-1 TGCGCCAGCAGCCAAGATCAGGGCGGGAGCTCCCACGAGCAGTACTTC CASSQDQGGSSHEQYF
. TRBJ2-6 many TRBV6-1 TGTGCCAGCAGTGAACCCGGCGCGGGGGCCAACGTCCTGACTTTC CASSEPGAGANVLTF
. TRBJ1-4 many TRBV6-5 TGTGCCAGCAGTCCAGGCGTCCGGAATACCAACATCGGGGAAAAACTGTTTTTT CASSPGVRNTNIGEKLFF
TRBD2 TRBJ2-1 many TRBV20-1 TGCAGTGCTAAGAAGCGGGAGGATTACAATGAGCAGTTCTTC CSAKKREDYNEQFF
TRBD2 TRBJ2-1 many TRBV3-1 TGTGCCAGCAGCCCCCGCTGGGAGGGCGATGAGCAGTTCTTC CASSPRWEGDEQFF
. TRBJ2-5 many TRBV20-1 TGCAGTGCTACAAGACCCCCAGGAGAGACCCAGTACTTC CSATRPPGETQYF
. TRBJ1-1 many TRBV28 TGTGCCAGCAGAGCTCCCGGGCAGAACACTGAAGCTTTCTTT CASRAPGQNTEAFF
TRBD2 TRBJ2-7 many TRBV20-1 TGCAGTGCCAGCGGACTAGCGAGCGTCTACGAGCAGTACTTC CSASGLASVYEQYF
. TRBJ2-3 many TRBV27 TGTGCCAGCAGTTTGAGCAGTACAGATACGCAGTATTTT CASSLSSTDTQYF
TRBD1 TRBJ2-7 . TRBV3-1 TGTGCCAGCAGCCAAGCAACGGCAGGGGGCTTCCACGAGCAGTACTTC CASSQATAGGFHEQYF
. TRBJ2-3 many TRBV7-6 TGTGCCAGCAGCCGGACAAACACAGATACGCAGTATTTT CASSRTNTDTQYF
TRBD1 TRBJ2-7 many TRBV20-1 TGCAGTGCTAGACGTGGACAGGGGGACTACGAGCAGTACTTC CSARRGQGDYEQYF
TRBD2 TRBJ2-3 few TRBV20-1 TGCAGTGCGATTAGCGGGAGTGGTGAGACAGATACGCAGTATTTT CSAISGSGETDTQYF
. TRBJ2-7 many TRBV6-1 TGTGCCAGCACTGAAGGTGCCTTCGCCTACGAGCAGTACTTC CASTEGAFAYEQYF
TRBD2 TRBJ2-3 many TRBV6-1 TGTGCCAGCAGTGCAGTGGTAGCGGGAGGGCCGAGCACAGATACGCAGTATTTT CASSAVVAGGPSTDTQYF
. TRBJ2-6 . TRBV12-3/TRBV12-4 TGTGCCAGCACCCCCCCGGGGGCTGGGGCCAACGTCCTGACTTTC CASTPPGAGANVLTF
. TRBJ1-6 many TRBV19 TGTGCCAGTAGGGAGAACAGAAATTCACCCCTCCACTTT CASRENRNSPLHF
. TRBJ2-7 . TRBV11-2 TGTGCCAGCAGCTTACTGGAAGGGCAGATCTACGAGCAGTACTTC CASSLLEGQIYEQYF
. TRBJ1-5 many TRBV20-1 TGCAGTGCTAGAGAGATCGGGGCAGGGCTAAGTCAGCCCCAGCATTTT CSAREIGAGLSQPQHF
. TRBJ2-2 many TRBV5-4 TGTGCCAGCAGCTTGGTGGGAGTCACCGGGGAGCTGTTTTTT CASSLVGVTGELFF
. TRBJ1-2 many TRBV19 TGTGCCAGTAGTGGTCGGAATGGGGGATTTCATGGCTACACCTTC CASSGRNGGFHGYTF
. TRBJ2-4 few TRBV12-3/TRBV12-4 TGTGCCAGCAGTCGGACAGACCTAGCCAAAAACATTCAGTACTTC CASSRTDLAKNIQYF